The clone carrying this T cell receptor (beta chain) was seen more than once but under ten times. These data belong to a study of response to subunit inactivated influenza vaccine. The V and J ends lost 2 bases and 3 bases respectively, with 11 bases between them. CDR3 size: 15 residues. Germline loops: CDR1 MDHEN, CDR2 SYDVKM. TCRdb fed the RT-PCR reads into MiXCR, producing one record per CDR3 protein. This sample has over 150,000 distinct CDR3 sequences, with roughly 10% found just once. Sequences were derived from CD8+ T cells sorted from PBMCs, sampled roughly 24 months after vaccination. The sequence was obtained from a man between 50 and 69 years old who received an inactivated influenza vaccine. The V and J genes are TRBV28 and TRBJ2-1; D is unresolved. This CDR3 reads CASSLLGFGYNEQFF. As DNA, the CDR3 is TGTGCCAGCAGTTTACTTGGCTTTGGCTACAATGAGCAGTTCTTC.